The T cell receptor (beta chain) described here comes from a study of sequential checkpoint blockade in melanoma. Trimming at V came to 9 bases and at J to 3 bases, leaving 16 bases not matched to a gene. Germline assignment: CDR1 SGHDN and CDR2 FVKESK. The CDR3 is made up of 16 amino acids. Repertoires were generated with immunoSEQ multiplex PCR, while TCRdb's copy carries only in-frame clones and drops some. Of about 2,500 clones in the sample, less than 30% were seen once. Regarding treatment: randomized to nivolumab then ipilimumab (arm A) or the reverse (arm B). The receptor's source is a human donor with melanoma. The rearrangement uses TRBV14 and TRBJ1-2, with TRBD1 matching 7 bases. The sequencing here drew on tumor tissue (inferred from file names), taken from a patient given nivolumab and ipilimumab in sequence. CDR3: CASKASGQAVDYGYTF. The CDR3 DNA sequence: TGTGCCAGTAAAGCTTCAGGACAGGCAGTAGACTATGGCTACACCTTC. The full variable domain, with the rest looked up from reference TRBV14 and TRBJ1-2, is EAGVTQFPSHSVIEKGQTVTLRCDPISGHDNLYWYRRVMGKEIKFLLHFVKESKQDESGMPNNRFLAERTGGTYSTLKVQPAELEDSGVYFCASKASGQAVDYGYTFGSGTRLTVV.